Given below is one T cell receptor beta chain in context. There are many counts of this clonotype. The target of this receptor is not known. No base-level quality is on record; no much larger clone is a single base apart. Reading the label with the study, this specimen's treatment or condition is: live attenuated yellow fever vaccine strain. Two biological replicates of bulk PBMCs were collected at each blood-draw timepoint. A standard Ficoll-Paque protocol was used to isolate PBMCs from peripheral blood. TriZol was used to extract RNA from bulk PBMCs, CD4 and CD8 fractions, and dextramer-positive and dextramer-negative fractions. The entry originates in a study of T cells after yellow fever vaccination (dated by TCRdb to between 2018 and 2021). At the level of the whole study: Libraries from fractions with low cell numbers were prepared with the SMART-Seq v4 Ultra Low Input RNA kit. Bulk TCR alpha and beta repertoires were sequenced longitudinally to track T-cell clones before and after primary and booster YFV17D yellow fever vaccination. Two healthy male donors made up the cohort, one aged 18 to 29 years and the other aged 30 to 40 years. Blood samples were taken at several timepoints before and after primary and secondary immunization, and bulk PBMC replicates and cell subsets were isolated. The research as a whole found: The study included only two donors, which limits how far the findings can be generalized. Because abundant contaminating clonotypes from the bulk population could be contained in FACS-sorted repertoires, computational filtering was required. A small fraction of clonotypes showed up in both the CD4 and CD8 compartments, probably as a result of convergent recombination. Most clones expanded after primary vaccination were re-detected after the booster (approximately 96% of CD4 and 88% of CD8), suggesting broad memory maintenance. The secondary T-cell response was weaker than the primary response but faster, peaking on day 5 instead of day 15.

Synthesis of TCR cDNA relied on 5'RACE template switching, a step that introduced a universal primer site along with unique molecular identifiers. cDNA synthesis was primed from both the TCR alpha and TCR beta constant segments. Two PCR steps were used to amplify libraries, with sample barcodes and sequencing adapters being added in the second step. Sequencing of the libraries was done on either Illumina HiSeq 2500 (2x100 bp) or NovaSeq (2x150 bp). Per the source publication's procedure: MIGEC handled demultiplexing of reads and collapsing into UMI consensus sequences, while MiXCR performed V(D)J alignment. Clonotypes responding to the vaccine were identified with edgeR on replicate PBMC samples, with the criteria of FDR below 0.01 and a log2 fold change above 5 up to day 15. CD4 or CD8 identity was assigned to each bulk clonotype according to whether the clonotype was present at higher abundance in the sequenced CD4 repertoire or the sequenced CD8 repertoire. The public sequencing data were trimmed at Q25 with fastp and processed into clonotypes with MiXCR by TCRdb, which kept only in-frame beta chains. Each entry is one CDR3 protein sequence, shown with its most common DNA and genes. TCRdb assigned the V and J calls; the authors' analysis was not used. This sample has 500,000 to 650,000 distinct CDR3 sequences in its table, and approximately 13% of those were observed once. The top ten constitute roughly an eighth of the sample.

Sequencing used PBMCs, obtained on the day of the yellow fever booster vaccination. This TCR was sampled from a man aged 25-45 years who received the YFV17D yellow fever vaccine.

The DNA reads TGTGCCAGTAGTAGTCTCCTGACAGGGAGGAACACTGAAGCTTTCTTT. Its amino acids are CASSSLLTGRNTEAFF. The chain is assembled from TRBV19 and TRBJ1-1, with 7 bases in between that match TRBD1. The CDR3, from cysteine to phenylalanine, totals 16 residues. The retained sequence is limited to the CDR3, 48 bases, with the frame set at the first base. CDR1 is given as LNHDA and CDR2 as SQIVND, both from the germline V gene (reference sequence). V and J are trimmed by 4 bases and 1 base, and the gene matches miss 9 bases of the junction.